The clone carrying this T cell receptor (beta chain) showed up many times. The target antigen is unknown. Germline CDR1 is MNHEY and CDR2 is SMNVEV (reference sequence). The CDR3 runs 12 residues. V was trimmed by 8 bases and J by 12 bases, leaving 14 bases between them. These data are taken from a study of T-cell reconstitution after alpha-beta-depleted transplantation in children. Findings and limits, study-wide: From newly produced T cells came most of the T-cell counts and diversity one year after transplant. There were reportedly several hundred expanded graft clones from which alpha-beta T cells came about two months after transplant.

During its preparation, the TCRbeta library received unique molecular identifiers. TCRdb analysed the PCR reads with MiXCR anew, one entry per CDR3 protein. The data show about 290,000 distinct CDR3 sequences, 10% seen once. This TCR was sampled from a boy younger than two with acute myeloid leukemia, due to receive a stem cell transplant. The V gene is TRBV27, the J gene TRBJ1-6; D is possibly TRBD1 (5 bases). Material: PBMCs, obtained before TCRalphabeta/CD19-depleted stem cell transplant. The CDR3 region has the DNA TGTGCCAGCCGTAGACCGGGGGGACCCCTCCACTTT. Encoded protein: CASRRPGGPLHF.